The TCR beta chain under discussion was sequenced for a study of T cells in Graves' hyperthyroidism and ophthalmopathy. RNA transcripts gave rise to amplified TCR beta CDR3 regions. TCR CDR3 underwent first-round RT-PCR with the HTBI primer set. TCRdb passed the multiplex PCR reads through MiXCR, listing each CDR3 protein once. The data show fewer than 900,000 distinct CDR3 sequences, with 16% seen just once and around 7.7% held by the top ten. This clonotype was seen once. The TCR was taken from a man younger than 35 with Graves' hyperthyroidism. Material for sequencing was blood.

The CDR3 region is CSGGLAGPTDTQYF. CDR3 DNA: TGCAGTGGTGGACTAGCGGGGCCCACAGATACGCAGTATTTT. The chain couples TRBV20-1 to TRBJ2-3; 12 bases are a match to TRBD2. The germline V gene has CDR1 DFQATT and CDR2 SNEGSKA (reference sequence). The CDR3 extends over 14 amino acids. V shed 7 bases, J shed 2 bases, and the junction held 4 bases outside the gene matches.